This TCR beta chain was recovered during a study of shared clonotypes between healthy human individuals. Study findings and constraints: Represented genetic and exposure-history diversity was restricted by having few donors.

Each subset's genomic DNA was split evenly across several immunoSEQ plates. The repertoire was sequenced with immunoSEQ multiplex PCR; TCRdb's copy has only in-frame clones and lacks some. The data contain about 500,000 clones, roughly four fifths of them singletons. About this clone: Its antigen remains unidentified. An end of the junction differs from the germline gene, which may be a read error.

Germline values: CDR1 SGHVS, CDR2 FQNEAQ. The length of the CDR3 is 16 residues. The clonotype was recovered from a woman in her forties in good health. Some clones in this sample may be carry-over from other donors' samples. The sequencing sample was made of PBMCs. The chain combines TRBV7-8 with TRBJ1-5; 8 nucleotides align to TRBD1. The CDR3 spells CASSLAHAGGNRPQHF. CDR3 DNA: TGTGCCAGCAGCTTAGCGCATGCAGGGGGCAATCGGCCCCAGCATTTT.